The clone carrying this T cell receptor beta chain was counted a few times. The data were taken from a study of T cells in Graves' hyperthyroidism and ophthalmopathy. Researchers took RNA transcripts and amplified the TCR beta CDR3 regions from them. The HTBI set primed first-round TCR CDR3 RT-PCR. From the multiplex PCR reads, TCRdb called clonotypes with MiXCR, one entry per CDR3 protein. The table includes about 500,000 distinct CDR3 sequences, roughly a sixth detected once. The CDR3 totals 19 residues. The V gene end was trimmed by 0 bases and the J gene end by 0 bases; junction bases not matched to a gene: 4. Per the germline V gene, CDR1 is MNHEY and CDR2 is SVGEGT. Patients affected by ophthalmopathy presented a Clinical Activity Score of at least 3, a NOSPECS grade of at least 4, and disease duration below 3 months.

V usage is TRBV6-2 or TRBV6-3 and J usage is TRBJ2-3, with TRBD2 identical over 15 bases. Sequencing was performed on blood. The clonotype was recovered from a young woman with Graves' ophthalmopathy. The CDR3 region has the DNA TGTGCCAGCAGTTACTCCGGGACTAGCGGGGGGCATAGCACAGATACGCAGTATTTT. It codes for CASSYSGTSGGHSTDTQYF.